These 6 T cell receptor beta chains share one sample of origin, sequenced in a study of shared clonotypes between healthy human individuals. Measured with immunoSEQ multiplex PCR; TCRdb has only the in-frame clones, and not every one. The table lists approximately 530,000 clones, approximately 95% of them singletons. Material for sequencing was naive CD4+ T cells sorted from blood. Subset reported: CD45RA+ positively selected. These receptor sequences come from a woman in her thirties in good health.

This chain links TRBV20-1 with TRBJ2-5; unclear D gene. The J call may be in error: the DNA end matches TRBJ2-7 better. CDR1 DFQATT and CDR2 SNEGSKA come from the germline V gene (reference sequence). CDR3 size: 11 residues. The CDR3 DNA reads as TGCAGTGCTAGACCCCAGTACGAGCAGTACTTC. Its protein product is CSARPQYEQYF.

The chain uses TRBV5-1 and TRBJ2-7, with 11 positions matching TRBD1. CDR1 and CDR2 from the germline V gene are SGHRS and YFSETQ. CDR3 length: 14 amino acids. V shed 4 bases and J 5 bases; nucleotides not matched to a gene: 5. The CDR3 region is CASSMGQGVHEQYF. The DNA of the CDR3 is TGCGCCAGCAGCATGGGACAGGGGGTCCACGAGCAGTACTTC.

The V gene is TRBV19, the J gene TRBJ2-7, with 9 bases identical to TRBD2. CDR1 and CDR2 (germline): LNHDA, SQIVND (reference sequence). This CDR3 is 18 amino acids long. Losses at the gene ends were 0 bases for V and 5 bases for J; bases not matched to a gene: 14. CDR3 sequence: CASSIDLSAGGVFNEQYF. CDR3 DNA sequence: TGTGCCAGTAGTATAGATCTCTCCGCGGGAGGGGTCTTCAACGAGCAGTACTTC.

Only one count was recorded for this clone. The chain uses TRBV28 and TRBJ2-1; a weak D match, TRBD2 (5 bases). The germline V gene encodes CDR1 MDHEN and CDR2 SYDVKM. The length of the CDR3 is 15 residues. The ends were cut back, 7 bases at V and 8 bases at J, with 21 bases in the middle. DNA for the CDR3: TGTGCCAGCACCGATGCTAGCTCCCGCGAGCATGAGCAGTTCTTC. It yields the protein CASTDASSREHEQFF.

The gene calls are TRBV6-5 and TRBJ2-7, with TRBD1 matching 7 bases. V was pared by 6 bases and J by 2 bases, with 4 bases of the junction left unmatched. Germline V gene data show CDR1 as MNHEY and CDR2 as SVGAGI. This CDR3 comprises 13 residues. Here the CDR3 reads CASRKGQPYEQYF. The CDR3 DNA reads as TGTGCCAGCAGAAAGGGACAGCCCTACGAGCAGTACTTC.

V and J are TRBV6-1 and TRBJ2-7; D is perhaps TRBD2 (7 bases). The ends were cut back, 6 bases at V and 5 bases at J, with 20 bases in the middle. In germline, CDR1 is MNHNS, CDR2 SASEGT. The length of the CDR3 is 15 residues. Here the CDR3 reads CASRLGGRGGDEQYF. The CDR3 coding sequence is TGTGCCAGCAGGCTCGGGGGGCGCGGAGGGGACGAGCAGTACTTC.